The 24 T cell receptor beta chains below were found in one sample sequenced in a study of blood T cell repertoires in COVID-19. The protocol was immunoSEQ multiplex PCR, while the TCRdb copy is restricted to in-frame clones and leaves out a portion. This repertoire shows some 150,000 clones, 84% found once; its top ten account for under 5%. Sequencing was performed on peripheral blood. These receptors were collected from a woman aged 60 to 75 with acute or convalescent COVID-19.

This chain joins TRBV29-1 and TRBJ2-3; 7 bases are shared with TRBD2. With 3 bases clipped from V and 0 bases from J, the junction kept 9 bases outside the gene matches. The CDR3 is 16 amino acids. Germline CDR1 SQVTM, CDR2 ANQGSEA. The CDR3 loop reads CSVEGLADTSTDTQYF. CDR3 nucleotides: TGCAGCGTTGAGGGGCTAGCGGATACTAGCACAGATACGCAGTATTTT.

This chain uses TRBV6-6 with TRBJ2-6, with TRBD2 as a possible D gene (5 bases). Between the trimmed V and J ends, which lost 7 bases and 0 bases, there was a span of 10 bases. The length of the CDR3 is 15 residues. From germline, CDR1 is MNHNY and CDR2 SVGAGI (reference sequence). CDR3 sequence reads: CASTEGISGANVLTF. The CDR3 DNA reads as TGTGCCAGCACCGAGGGAATCTCTGGGGCCAACGTCCTGACTTTC.

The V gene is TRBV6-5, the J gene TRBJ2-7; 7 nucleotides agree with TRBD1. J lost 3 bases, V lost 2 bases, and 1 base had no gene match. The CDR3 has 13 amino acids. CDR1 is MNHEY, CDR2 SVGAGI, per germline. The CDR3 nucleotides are TGTGCCAGCAGTTACGACAGGGACTACGAGCAGTACTTC. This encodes CASSYDRDYEQYF.

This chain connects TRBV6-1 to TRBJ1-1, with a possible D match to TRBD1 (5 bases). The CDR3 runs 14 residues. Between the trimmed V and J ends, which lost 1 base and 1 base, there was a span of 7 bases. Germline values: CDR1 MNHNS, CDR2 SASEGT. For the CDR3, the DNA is TGTGCCAGCAGTGAAGGGACACCGAACACTGAAGCTTTCTTT. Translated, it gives CASSEGTPNTEAFF.

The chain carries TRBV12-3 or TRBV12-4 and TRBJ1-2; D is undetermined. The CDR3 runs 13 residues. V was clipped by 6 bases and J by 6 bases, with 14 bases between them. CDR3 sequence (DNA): TGTGCCAGCAGCCCCCGTCGCCCGGATGGCTACACCTTC. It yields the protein CASSPRRPDGYTF.

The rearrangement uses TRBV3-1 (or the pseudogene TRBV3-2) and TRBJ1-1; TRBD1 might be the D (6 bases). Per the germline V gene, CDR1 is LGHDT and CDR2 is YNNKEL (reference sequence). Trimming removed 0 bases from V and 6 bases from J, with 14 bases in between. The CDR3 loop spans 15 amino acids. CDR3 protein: CASSQEGGPVAEAFF. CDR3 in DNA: TGTGCCAGCAGCCAAGAAGGGGGACCCGTAGCTGAAGCTTTCTTT.

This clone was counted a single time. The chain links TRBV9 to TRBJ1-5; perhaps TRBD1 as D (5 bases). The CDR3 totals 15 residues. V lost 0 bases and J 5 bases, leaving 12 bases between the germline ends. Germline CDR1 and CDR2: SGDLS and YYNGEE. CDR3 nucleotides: TGTGCCAGCAGCGTAGGGGAGGGGCGAGATCAGCCCCAGCATTTT. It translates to CASSVGEGRDQPQHF.

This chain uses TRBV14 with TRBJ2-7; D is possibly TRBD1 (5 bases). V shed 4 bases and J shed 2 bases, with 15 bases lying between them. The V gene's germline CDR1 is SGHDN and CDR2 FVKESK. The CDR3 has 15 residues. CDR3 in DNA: TGTGCCAGCAGCCCGCAAGCAGGGAAGGCCTACGAGCAGTACTTC. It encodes CASSPQAGKAYEQYF.

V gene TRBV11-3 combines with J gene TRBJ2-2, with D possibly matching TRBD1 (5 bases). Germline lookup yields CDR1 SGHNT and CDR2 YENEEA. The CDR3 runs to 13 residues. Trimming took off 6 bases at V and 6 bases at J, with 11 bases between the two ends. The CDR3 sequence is CASSSKGAGELFF. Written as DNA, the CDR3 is TGTGCCAGCAGTTCTAAAGGGGCCGGGGAGCTGTTTTTT.

The CDR3 DNA is TGTGCCAGCAGCCGGGACATTAACTACGAGCAGTACTTC. It translates to CASSRDINYEQYF. This chain joins TRBV7-9 and TRBJ2-7; tentative D call: TRBD1 (6 bases). This CDR3 region has 13 residues. V was cut by 5 bases and J by 3 bases, with 11 bases left in between. Germline CDR1 is SEHNR and CDR2 is FQNEAQ (reference sequence).

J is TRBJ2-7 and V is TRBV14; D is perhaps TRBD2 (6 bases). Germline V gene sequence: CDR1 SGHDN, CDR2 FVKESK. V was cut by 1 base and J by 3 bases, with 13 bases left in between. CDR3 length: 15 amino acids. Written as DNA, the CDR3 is TGTGCCAGCAGCCAAGTTTCCGGGAGACGCTACGAGCAGTACTTC. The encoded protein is CASSQVSGRRYEQYF.

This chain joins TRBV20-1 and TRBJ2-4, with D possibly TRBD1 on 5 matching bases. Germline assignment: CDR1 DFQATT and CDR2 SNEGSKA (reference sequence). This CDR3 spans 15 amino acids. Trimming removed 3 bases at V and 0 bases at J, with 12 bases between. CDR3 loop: CSASGRARAKNIQYF. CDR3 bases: TGCAGTGCTAGTGGCAGGGCGCGAGCCAAAAACATTCAGTACTTC.

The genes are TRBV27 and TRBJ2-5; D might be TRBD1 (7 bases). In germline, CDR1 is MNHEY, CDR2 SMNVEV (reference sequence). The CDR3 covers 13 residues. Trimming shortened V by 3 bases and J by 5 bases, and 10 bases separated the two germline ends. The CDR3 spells CASSFAGGETQYF. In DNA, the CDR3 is TGTGCCAGCAGTTTCGCAGGGGGGGAGACCCAGTACTTC.

The CDR3 DNA follows: TGTGCCAGCACCGCCGGGGACACGGAGGTGAGATACAATGAGCAGTTCTTC. Translation: CASTAGDTEVRYNEQFF. The chain couples TRBV7-3 to TRBJ2-1; maybe TRBD1 (6 bases). The CDR3 sequence is 17 residues long. V was cut by 7 bases and J by 4 bases, with 23 bases left in between. Looked up from germline, CDR1 is SGHTA and CDR2 is FQGTGA.

The CDR3 DNA is TGCGCCAGCAGCTTGGCCAACGGGGGCACTGAAGCTTTCTTT. Its translation is CASSLANGGTEAFF. The chain is built from TRBV5-1 and TRBJ1-1, with a possible D match to TRBD1 (5 bases). V lost 0 bases and J 4 bases, leaving 10 bases between the germline ends. The CDR3 has 14 residues. Germline CDR1 and CDR2: SGHRS and YFSETQ.

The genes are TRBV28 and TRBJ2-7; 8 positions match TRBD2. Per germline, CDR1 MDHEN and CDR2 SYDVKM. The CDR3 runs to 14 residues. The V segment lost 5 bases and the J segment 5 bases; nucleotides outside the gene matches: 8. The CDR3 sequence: CASSRTSHFHEQYF. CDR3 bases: TGTGCCAGCAGTCGGACTAGCCATTTCCACGAGCAGTACTTC.

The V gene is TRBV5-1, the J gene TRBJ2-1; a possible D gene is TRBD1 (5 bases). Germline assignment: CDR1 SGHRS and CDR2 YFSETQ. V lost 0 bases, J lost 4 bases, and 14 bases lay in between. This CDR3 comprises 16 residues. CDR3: CASSLAQGSGYNEQFF. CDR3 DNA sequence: TGCGCCAGCAGCTTGGCCCAGGGAAGTGGATACAATGAGCAGTTCTTC.

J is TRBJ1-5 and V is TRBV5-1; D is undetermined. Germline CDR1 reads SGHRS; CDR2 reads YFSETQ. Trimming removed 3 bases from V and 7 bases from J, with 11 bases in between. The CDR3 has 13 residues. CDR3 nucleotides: TGCGCCAGCAGCTCACTTGGAGAGCAGCCCCAGCATTTT. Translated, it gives CASSSLGEQPQHF.

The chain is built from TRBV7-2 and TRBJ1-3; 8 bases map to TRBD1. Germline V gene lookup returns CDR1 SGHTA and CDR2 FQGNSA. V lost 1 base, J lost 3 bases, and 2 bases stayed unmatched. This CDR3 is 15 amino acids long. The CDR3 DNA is TGTGCCAGCAGCTTAGAGACAGGGGTTGGAAACACCATATATTTT. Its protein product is CASSLETGVGNTIYF.

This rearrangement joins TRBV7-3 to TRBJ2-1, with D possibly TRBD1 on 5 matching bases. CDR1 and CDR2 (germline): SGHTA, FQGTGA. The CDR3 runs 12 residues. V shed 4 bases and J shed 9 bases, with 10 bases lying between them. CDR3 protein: CASSSQQGEQFF. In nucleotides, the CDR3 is TGTGCCAGCAGCTCCCAGCAGGGTGAGCAGTTCTTC.

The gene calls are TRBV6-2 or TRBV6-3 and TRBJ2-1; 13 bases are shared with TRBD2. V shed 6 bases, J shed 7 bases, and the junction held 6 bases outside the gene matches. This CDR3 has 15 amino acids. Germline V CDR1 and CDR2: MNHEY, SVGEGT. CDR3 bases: TGTGCCAGCAGCCAGGGACTAGCGGGACTAAATGAGCAGTTCTTC. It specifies CASSQGLAGLNEQFF.

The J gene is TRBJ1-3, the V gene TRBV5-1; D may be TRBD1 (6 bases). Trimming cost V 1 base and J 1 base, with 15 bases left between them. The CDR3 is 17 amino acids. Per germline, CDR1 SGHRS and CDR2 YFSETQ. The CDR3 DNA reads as TGCGCCAGCAGCTTGAACGCAGGGGACCTTTCTGGAAACACCATATATTTT. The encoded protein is CASSLNAGDLSGNTIYF.

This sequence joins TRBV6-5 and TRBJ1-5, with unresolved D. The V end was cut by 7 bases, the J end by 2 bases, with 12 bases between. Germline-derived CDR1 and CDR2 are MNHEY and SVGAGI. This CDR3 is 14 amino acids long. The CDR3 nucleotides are TGTGCCAGCACCGCAGGTAAGGGCAATCAGCCCCAGCATTTT. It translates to CASTAGKGNQPQHF.

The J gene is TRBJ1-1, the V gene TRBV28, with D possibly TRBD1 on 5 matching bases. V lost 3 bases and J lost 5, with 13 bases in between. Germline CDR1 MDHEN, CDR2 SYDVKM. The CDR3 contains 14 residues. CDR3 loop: CASSFYSGKTEAFF. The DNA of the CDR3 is TGTGCCAGCAGTTTTTATTCAGGGAAAACTGAAGCTTTCTTT.